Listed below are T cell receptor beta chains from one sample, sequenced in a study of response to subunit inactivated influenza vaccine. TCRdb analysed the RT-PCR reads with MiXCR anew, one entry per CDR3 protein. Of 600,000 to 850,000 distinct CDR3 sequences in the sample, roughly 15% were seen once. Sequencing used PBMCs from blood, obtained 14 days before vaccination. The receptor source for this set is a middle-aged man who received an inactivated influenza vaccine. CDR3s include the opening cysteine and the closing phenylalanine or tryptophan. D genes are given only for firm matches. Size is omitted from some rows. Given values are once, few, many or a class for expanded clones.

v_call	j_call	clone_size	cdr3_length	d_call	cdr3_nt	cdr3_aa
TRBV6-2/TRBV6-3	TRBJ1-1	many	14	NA	TGTGCCAGCAGTTACGGACGGTTGAACACTGAAGCTTTCTTT	CASSYGRLNTEAFF
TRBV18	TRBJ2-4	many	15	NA	TGTGCCAGCTCACCAAGTCTCGGGTCCAAAAACATTCAGTACTTC	CASSPSLGSKNIQYF
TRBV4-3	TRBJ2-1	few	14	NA	TGCGCCAGCAGCCAAGAATCGGCCTACAATGAGCAGTTCTTC	CASSQESAYNEQFF
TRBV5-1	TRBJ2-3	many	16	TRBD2	TGCGCCAGCAGCTTTAGGACTAGCGGGTACACAGATACGCAGTATTTT	CASSFRTSGYTDTQYF
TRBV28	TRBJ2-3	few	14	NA	TGTGCCAGCCGGCGAGGAGGGGCGATACATACGCAGTATTTT	CASRRGGAIHTQYF
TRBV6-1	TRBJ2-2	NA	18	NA	TGTGCCAGCCGAGGGGCAGGCCGATACTCCCCGAACACCGGGGAGCTGTTTTTT	CASRGAGRYSPNTGELFF
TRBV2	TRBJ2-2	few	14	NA	TGTGCCAGCAGTCAGGGTCCGGCCACCGGGGAGCTGTTTTTT	CASSQGPATGELFF
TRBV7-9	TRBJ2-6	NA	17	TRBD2	TGTGCCAGCAGATCTAGCGGGAGGCTCTCTGGGGCCAACGTCCTGACTTTC	CASRSSGRLSGANVLTF
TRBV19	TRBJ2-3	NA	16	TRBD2	TGTGCCAGTAGTACCCGCCCTAGCGGGGTCACAGATACGCAGTATTTT	CASSTRPSGVTDTQYF
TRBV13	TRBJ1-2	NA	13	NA	TGTGCCAGCAGCTTAACCAGGGCAGGAGGCTACACCTTC	CASSLTRAGGYTF
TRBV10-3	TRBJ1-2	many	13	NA	TGTGCCATCAGTGAGTCGAATATGGTTGGCTACACCTTC	CAISESNMVGYTF
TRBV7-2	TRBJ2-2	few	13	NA	TGTGCCAGCAGCCCGACGGGTTTCGGGGAGCTGTTTTTT	CASSPTGFGELFF
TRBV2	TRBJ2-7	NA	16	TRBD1	TGTGCCAGCAGTAAGGGTACAGGGGGCTATCTCTTCGAGCAGTACTTC	CASSKGTGGYLFEQYF
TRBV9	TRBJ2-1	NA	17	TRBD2	TGTGCCAGCAGCTCCCGAAGACGGGGACTAGCGGGGGATGAGCAGTTCTTC	CASSSRRRGLAGDEQFF